This T cell receptor beta chain was recovered during a study of shared clonotypes between healthy human individuals. This table comes from immunoSEQ multiplex PCR, and its TCRdb copy is limited to in-frame clones, with some not included. The table lists 2,100,000 or so clones, 95% of them singletons, with roughly 0.13% in the top ten. This CDR3 region has 15 residues. Between the trimmed V and J ends, which lost 4 bases and 6 bases, there was a span of 19 bases. Germline V gene lookup returns CDR1 SGHDT and CDR2 YYEEEE. Study results and limitations: Non-shared clonotypes showed lower generation probabilities than clonotypes common to all four donors. Generally, naive subsets (rather than memory subsets) showed larger estimated richness.

Regarding this clone: Its cognate antigen is unknown.

The J gene is TRBJ1-2, the V gene TRBV5-6; D is possibly TRBD1 (5 bases). This TCR was recovered from a man aged 18 to 30 in good health. Sequences were obtained from naive CD4+ T cells sorted from blood. As to subset: CD45RA+ positively selected. The CDR3 region is CASSVTLFTRDGYTF. The DNA for the CDR3 is TGTGCCAGCAGCGTAACCCTATTTACCAGGGATGGCTACACCTTC.